This T cell receptor beta chain was observed in a study of neurological immune-mediated disorders. Trimming took off 4 bases at V and 0 bases at J, with 10 bases between the two ends. Germline CDR1 reads LNHNV; CDR2 reads YYDKDF (reference sequence). There are 16 residues in the CDR3. Time point described: longitudinal time-point 3. Unsorted libraries were generated from 2 million PBMCs held at -80 degrees C. TCRdb re-derived calls from the 5' RACE reads in MiXCR, one entry per CDR3 protein. Of under 100,000 distinct CDR3 sequences listed, approximately 4.3% are singletons. This clonotype was observed many times. The antigen is unknown. Whole-study results and caveats: The most TCR clonal expansion was seen in HTLV-1-associated myelopathy, and the least was seen in multiple sclerosis, which fell below healthy controls.

The specimen was PBMCs. The chain uses TRBV15 and TRBJ1-6; D not resolved. This receptor was obtained from a woman aged 55-69 years with multiple sclerosis. In DNA, the CDR3 is TGTGCCACCAGCAAACGTCCTAGCTCCTATAATTCACCCCTCCACTTT. Residues: CATSKRPSSYNSPLHF.